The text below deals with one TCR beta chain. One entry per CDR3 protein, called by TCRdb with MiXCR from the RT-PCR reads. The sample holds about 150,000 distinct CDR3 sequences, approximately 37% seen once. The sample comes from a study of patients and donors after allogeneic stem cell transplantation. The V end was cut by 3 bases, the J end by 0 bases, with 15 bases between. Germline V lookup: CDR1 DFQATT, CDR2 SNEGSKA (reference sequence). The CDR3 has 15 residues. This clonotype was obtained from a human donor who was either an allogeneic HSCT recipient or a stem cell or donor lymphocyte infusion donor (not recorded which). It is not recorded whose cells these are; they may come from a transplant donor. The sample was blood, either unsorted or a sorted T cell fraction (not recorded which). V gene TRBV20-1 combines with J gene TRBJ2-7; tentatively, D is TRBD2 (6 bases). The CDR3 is CSASGGSRPSYEQYF. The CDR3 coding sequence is TGCAGTGCTAGTGGGGGGAGTAGGCCCTCCTACGAGCAGTACTTC.